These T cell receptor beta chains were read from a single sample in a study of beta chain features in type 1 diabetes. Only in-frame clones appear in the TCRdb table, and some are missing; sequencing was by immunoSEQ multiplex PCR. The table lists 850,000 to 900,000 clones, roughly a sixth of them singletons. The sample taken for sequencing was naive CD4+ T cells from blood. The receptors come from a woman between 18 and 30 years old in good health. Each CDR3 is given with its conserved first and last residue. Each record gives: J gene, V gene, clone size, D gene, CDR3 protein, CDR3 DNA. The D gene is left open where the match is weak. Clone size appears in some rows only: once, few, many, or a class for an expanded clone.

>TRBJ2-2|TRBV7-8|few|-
CASSYHSGELFF
TGTGCCAGCAGCTATCACTCCGGGGAGCTGTTTTTT
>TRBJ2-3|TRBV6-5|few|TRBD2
CASSPTRSGRPPQYF
TGTGCCAGCAGCCCTACACGTAGCGGGAGGCCCCCTCAGTATTTT
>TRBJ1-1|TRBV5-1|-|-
CASSPDGTAEAFF
TGCGCCAGCAGCCCGGACGGGACCGCTGAAGCTTTCTTT
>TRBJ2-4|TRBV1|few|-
CTSSQDPKRGGTGINIQYF
TGCACCAGCAGCCAAGATCCCAAACGGGGAGGAACCGGGATAAACATTCAGTACTTC
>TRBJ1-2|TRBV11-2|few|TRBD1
CASSARQGYTIHTF
TGTGCCAGCAGCGCCCGACAGGGATATACGATCCACACCTTC
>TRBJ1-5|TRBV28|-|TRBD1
CASSLTGTVNQPQHF
TGTGCCAGCAGCCTAACCGGGACAGTCAATCAGCCCCAGCATTTT
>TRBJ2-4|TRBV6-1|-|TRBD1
CASSARDRASIAKNIQYF
TGTGCCAGCAGTGCCCGGGACAGGGCTTCCATAGCCAAAAACATTCAGTACTTC
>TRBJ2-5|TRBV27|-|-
CASSLYGGDETQYF
TGTGCCAGCAGTTTATACGGCGGGGACGAGACCCAGTACTTC
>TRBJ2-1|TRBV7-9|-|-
CASSPAVVRGDEQFF
TGTGCCAGCAGCCCGGCGGTAGTTAGGGGGGATGAGCAGTTCTTC
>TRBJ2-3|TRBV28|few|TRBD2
CASSPLAGGRLNTDTQYF
TGTGCCAGCAGCCCTCTAGCGGGAGGCCGACTTAACACAGATACGCAGTATTTT
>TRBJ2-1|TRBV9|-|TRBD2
CASSALLAGGGYNEQFF
TGTGCCAGCAGCGCTCTTCTAGCGGGAGGTGGTTACAATGAGCAGTTCTTC
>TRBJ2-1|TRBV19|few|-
CASSMGTISYNEQFF
TGTGCCAGTAGTATGGGGACCATTTCCTACAATGAGCAGTTCTTC
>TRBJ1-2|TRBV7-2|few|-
CASSALGGTGYTF
TGTGCCAGCAGCGCTCTTGGGGGGACCGGCTACACCTTC
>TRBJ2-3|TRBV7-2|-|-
CASSPRITDTQYF
TGTGCCAGCAGCCCTCGGATCACAGATACGCAGTATTTT
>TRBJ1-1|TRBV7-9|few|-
CASSLNGGSYQGRAFF
TGTGCCAGCAGCTTAAATGGGGGTTCATATCAGGGAAGGGCTTTCTTT
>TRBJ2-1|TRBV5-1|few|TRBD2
CASSTRTSGHNEQFF
TGCGCCAGCAGCACCCGGACTAGCGGCCATAATGAGCAGTTCTTC
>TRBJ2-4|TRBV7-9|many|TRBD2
CASSPVGLAGIKNIQYF
TGTGCCAGCAGCCCAGTAGGACTAGCGGGAATCAAAAACATTCAGTACTTC
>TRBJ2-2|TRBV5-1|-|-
CASSLEVATGELFF
TGCGCCAGCAGCTTGGAGGTGGCGACCGGGGAGCTGTTTTTT
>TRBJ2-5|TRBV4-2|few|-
CASSQDVLFQETQYF
TGTGCCAGCAGCCAAGATGTACTATTCCAAGAGACCCAGTACTTC
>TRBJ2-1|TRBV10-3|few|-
CAIAPDYNEQFF
TGTGCCATCGCCCCGGACTACAATGAGCAGTTCTTC
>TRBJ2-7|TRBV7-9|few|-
CASSKGAGSYEQYF
TGTGCCAGCAGCAAAGGGGCGGGTTCGTACGAGCAGTACTTC
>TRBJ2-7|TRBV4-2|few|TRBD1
CASSQLDRGPSSYEQYF
TGTGCCAGCAGCCAACTTGACAGGGGCCCCAGCTCCTACGAGCAGTACTTC
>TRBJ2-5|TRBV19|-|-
CASSAPRRRETQYF
TGTGCCAGTAGTGCCCCCAGACGAAGAGAGACCCAGTACTTC
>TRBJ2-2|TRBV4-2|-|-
CASSQGAAPGELFF
TGTGCCAGCAGCCAAGGGGCGGCCCCCGGGGAGCTGTTTTTT
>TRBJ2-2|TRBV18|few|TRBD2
CASSPNSPGLSNTGELFF
TGTGCCAGCTCACCAAACTCACCGGGACTATCGAACACCGGGGAGCTGTTTTTT
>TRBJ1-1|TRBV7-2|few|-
CASILDSGVVTEAFF
TGTGCCAGCATCCTGGACAGTGGGGTGGTGACTGAAGCTTTCTTT
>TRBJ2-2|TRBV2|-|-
CASSVQGTGELFF
TGTGCCAGCAGTGTACAGGGTACCGGGGAGCTGTTTTTT
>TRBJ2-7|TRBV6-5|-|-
CASRRTGAYEQYF
TGTGCCAGCCGGAGGACTGGGGCCTACGAGCAGTACTTC
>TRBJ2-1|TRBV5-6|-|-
CASSLAGAGYNEQFF
TGTGCCAGCAGCTTGGCCGGAGCGGGTTACAATGAGCAGTTCTTC
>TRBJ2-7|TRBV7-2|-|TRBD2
CASRPPGLAGGASYEQYF
TGTGCCAGCAGACCTCCCGGACTAGCGGGAGGGGCCTCCTACGAGCAGTACTTC
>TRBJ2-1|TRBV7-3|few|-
CASSARQTSYNEQFF
TGTGCCAGCAGCGCCCGACAGACCTCCTACAATGAGCAGTTCTTC
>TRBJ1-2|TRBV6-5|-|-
CASSYSSDTGGGYTF
TGTGCCAGCAGTTACTCCTCAGACACCGGGGGGGGCTACACCTTC